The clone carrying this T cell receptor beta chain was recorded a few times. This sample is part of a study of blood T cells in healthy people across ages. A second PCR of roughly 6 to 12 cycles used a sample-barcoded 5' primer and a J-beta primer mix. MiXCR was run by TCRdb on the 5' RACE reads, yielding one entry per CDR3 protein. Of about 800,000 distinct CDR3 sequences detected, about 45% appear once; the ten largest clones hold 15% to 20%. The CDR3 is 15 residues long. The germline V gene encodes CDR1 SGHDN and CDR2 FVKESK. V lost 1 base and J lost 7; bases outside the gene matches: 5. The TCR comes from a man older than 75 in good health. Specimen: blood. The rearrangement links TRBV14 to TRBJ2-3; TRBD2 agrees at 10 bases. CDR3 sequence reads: CASSQVLAGDHTQYF. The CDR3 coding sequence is TGTGCCAGCAGCCAAGTCCTAGCGGGGGATCATACGCAGTATTTT.